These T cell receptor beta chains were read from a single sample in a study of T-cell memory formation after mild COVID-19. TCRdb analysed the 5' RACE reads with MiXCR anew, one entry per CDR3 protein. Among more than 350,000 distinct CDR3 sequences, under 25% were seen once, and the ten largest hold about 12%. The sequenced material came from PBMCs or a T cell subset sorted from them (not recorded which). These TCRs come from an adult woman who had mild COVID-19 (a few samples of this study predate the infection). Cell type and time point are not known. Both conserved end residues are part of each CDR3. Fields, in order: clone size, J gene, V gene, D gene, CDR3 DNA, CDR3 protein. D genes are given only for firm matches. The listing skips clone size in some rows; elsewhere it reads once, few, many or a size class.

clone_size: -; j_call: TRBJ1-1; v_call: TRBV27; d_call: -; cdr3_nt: TGTGCCAGCAGCCCCTCCGCCTCAAGGGCTGAAGCTTTCTTT; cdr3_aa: CASSPSASRAEAFF
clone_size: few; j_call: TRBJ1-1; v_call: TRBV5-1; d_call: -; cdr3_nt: TGCGCCAGCAGCTTTGGGCCCCTCAGGTCGGGGGACAACACTGAAGCTTTCTTT; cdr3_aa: CASSFGPLRSGDNTEAFF
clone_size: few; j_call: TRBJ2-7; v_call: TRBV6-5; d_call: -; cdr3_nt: TGTGCCAGCAGACCGGACGTCGGGGCTGGACAGTACTTC; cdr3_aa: CASRPDVGAGQYF
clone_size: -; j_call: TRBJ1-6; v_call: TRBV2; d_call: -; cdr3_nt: TGTGCCAGCACCGCTTATAATTCACCCCTCCACTTT; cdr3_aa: CASTAYNSPLHF
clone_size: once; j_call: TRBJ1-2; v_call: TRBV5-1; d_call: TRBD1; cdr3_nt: TGCGCCAGCAGCTTGGTCGGCCAGGGGGACGGCTACACCTTC; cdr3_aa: CASSLVGQGDGYTF
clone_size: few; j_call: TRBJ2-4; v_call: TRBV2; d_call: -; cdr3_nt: TGTGCCAGACACCCAATAAAACTAGCCAAAAACATTCAGTACTTC; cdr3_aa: CARHPIKLAKNIQYF
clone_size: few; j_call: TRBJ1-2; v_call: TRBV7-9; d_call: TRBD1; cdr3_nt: TGTGCCAGCAGTCGGGACAGTCCGGATGGCTACACCTTC; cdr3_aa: CASSRDSPDGYTF
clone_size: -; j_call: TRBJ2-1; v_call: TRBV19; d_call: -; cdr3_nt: TGTGTAACGACAGGTCCCTTAGGAGCTAGCTCCTACAATGAGCAGTTCTTC; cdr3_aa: CVTTGPLGASSYNEQFF
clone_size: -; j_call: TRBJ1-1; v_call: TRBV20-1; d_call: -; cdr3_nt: TGCAGTGCCACAAGCCTCGACAGGCCCAACACTGAAGCTTTCTTT; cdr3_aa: CSATSLDRPNTEAFF
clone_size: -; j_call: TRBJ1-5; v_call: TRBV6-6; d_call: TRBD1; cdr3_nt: TGTGCCAGCAGTTGGGAGACAGGGGTCCTGCATCAGCCCCAGCATTTT; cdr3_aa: CASSWETGVLHQPQHF
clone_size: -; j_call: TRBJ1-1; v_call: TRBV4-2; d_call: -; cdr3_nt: TGTGCCAGCGTAGAAGGGGTTGGTCTGAACACTGAAGCTTTCTTT; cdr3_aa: CASVEGVGLNTEAFF
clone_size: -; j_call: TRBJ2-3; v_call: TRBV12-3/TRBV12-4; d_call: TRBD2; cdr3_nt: TGTGCCAGCAGTATTAGCGGGACCGGCACAGATACGCAGTATTTT; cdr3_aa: CASSISGTGTDTQYF
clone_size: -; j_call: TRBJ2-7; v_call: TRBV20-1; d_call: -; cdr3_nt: TGCAGTGCTGCCCCCCCGGGCTCCTACGAGCAGTACTTC; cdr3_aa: CSAAPPGSYEQYF
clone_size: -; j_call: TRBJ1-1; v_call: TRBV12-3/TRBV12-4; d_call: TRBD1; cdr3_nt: TGTGCCAGCAGTCCCGGACAGGGGGGGATGAACACTGAAGCTTTCTTT; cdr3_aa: CASSPGQGGMNTEAFF
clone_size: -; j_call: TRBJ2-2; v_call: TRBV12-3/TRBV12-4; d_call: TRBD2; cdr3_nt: TGTGCCAGCAGTTCGACGATGGGACTAATCAACACCGGGGAGCTGTTTTTT; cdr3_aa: CASSSTMGLINTGELFF
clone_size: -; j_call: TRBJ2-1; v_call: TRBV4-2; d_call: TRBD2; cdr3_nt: TGTGCCAGCAGCCAAGAGGCGGCGGGAGTATACAATGAGCAGTTCTTC; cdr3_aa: CASSQEAAGVYNEQFF
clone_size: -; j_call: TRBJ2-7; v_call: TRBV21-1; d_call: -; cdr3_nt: TGTGCCAGCAGCAAAGAGGGCGGGAGGGTCAGCTCCTACGAGCAGTACTTC; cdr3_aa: CASSKEGGRVSSYEQYF
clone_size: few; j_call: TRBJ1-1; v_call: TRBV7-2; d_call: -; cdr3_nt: TGTGCCAGCAGCTTAGAGCCATCGGGCACTGAAGCTTTCTTT; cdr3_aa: CASSLEPSGTEAFF
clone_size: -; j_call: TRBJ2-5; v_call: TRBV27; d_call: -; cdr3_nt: TGTGCCAGCAGTTTAACTGCCTTCCAAGAGACCCAGTACTTC; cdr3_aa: CASSLTAFQETQYF
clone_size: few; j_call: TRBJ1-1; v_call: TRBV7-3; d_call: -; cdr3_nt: TGTGCCAGCAAGGAAGGGACGAACACTGAAGCTTTCTTT; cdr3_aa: CASKEGTNTEAFF
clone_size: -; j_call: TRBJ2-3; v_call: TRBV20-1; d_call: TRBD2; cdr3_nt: TGCAGTGCTCGCACACTAGCGGTCCTCAAGGAAAATACGCAGTATTTT; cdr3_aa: CSARTLAVLKENTQYF
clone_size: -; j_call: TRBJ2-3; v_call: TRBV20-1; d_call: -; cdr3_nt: TGCAGTGCTAGATTTCGGGGAACAGATACGCAGTATTTT; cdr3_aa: CSARFRGTDTQYF
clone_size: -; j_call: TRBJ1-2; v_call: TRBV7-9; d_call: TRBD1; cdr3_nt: TGTGCCAGCAGCCGTACCGGGACAGGGTCCTCTATTGACTATGGCTACACCTTC; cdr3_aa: CASSRTGTGSSIDYGYTF
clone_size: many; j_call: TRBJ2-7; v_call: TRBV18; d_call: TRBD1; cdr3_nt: TGTGCCAGCTCACCACGGACAGGGCTTTCCTACGAGCAGTACTTC; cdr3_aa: CASSPRTGLSYEQYF
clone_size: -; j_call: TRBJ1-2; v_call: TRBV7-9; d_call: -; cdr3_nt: TGTGCCAGCAGTTTGACGGGGTTATATGGCTACACCTTC; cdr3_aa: CASSLTGLYGYTF
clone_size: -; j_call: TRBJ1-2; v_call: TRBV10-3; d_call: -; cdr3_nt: TGTGCCATCAGGTCCTCAGGGTATGGCTACACCTTC; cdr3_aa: CAIRSSGYGYTF
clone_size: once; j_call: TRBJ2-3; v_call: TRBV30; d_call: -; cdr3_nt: TGTGCCTGGAGTAATAGTGCCCCGAGTACGCAGTATTTT; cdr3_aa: CAWSNSAPSTQYF
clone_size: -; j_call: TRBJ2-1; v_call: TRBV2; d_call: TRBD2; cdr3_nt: TGTGCCAGCAGTGAAGGGGCGGGAGGGGATGATGAGCAGTTCTTC; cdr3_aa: CASSEGAGGDDEQFF
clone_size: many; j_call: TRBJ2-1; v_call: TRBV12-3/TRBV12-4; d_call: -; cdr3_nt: TGTGCCAGCAGTTTCGTGGGGGAGTACAATGAGCAGTTCTTC; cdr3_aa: CASSFVGEYNEQFF
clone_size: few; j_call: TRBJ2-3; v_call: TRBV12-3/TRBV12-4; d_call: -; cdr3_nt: TGTGCCAGCACGGGCAGACTGGATACGCAGTATTTT; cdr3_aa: CASTGRLDTQYF
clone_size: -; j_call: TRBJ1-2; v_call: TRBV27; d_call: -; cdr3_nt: TGTGCCAGCAGTTTATCGAGGGAAGGGGGCTACACCTTC; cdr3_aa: CASSLSREGGYTF
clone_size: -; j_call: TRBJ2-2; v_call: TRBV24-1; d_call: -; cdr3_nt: TGTGCCACCAGTGATTTGGGGCAGGGAAACACCGGGGAGCTGTTTTTT; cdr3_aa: CATSDLGQGNTGELFF
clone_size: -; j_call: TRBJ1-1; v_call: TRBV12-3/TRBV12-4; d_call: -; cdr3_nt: TGTGCCAGCTCCCGTGGGGCATACACTGAAGCTTTCTTT; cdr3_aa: CASSRGAYTEAFF
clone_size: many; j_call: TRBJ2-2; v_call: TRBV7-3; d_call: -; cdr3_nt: TGTGCCAGCAGCTTAGCGCTGAACACCGGGGAGCTGTTTTTT; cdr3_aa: CASSLALNTGELFF
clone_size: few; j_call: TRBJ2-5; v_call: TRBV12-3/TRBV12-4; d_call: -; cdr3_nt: TGTGCCAGCAGCGGCCGGGGGCGGCAAGAGACCCAGTACTTC; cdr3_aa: CASSGRGRQETQYF
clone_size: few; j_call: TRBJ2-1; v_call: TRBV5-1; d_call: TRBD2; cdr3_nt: TGCGCCAGCGGGGTGGCGCGGACTAGACTCGATGAGCAGTTCTTC; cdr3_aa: CASGVARTRLDEQFF